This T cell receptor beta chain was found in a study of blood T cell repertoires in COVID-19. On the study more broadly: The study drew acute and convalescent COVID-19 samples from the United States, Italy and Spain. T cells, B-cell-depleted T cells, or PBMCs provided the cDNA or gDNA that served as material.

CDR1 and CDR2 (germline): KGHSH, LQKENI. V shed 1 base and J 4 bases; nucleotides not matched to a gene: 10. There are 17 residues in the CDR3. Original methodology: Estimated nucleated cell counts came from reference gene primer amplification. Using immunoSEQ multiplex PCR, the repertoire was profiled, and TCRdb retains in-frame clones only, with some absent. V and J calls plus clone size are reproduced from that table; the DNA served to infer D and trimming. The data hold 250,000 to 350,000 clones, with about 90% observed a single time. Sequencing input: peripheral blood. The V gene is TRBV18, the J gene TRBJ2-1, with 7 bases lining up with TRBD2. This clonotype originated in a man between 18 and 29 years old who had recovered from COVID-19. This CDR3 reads CASSPLTSVPVYNEQFF. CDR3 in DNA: TGTGCCAGCTCACCACTAACTAGCGTCCCCGTATACAATGAGCAGTTCTTC.